Listed here is a single T cell receptor beta chain. Its specificity is not known. V was pared by 5 bases and J by 1 base, with 11 bases between. The CDR3 runs 14 residues. From germline, CDR1 is SGHVS and CDR2 FQNEAQ. The PCR made use of 60 Vbeta and 13 Jbeta primers. Study processing details: Later analysis identified around 85 million unique TCR beta chains, 10 million to 12 million shared. Assay used: immunoSEQ multiplex PCR; TCRdb lists only in-frame clones, some missing. The V and J calls and clone size come from that table; D and trimming were worked out from the DNA. The sample consists of some 160,000 clones, over 70% of them appearing once. This sample stems from a study of cytomegalovirus exposure and HLA in healthy donors. General study points: Per a later analysis, about 17,000 TCR beta sequences showed association with HLA alleles at 0.05 false discovery rate. Across all donors, roughly uniform sequencing depth was an assumption of the presence/absence analyses. In a later analysis, HLA-associated beta chains showed higher expansion and lower generation probabilities than comparable chains.

The chain links TRBV7-8 to TRBJ1-1, with D possibly being TRBD1 (6 bases). The sample was PBMCs. The receptor comes from a middle-aged woman in good health and CMV-seropositive. The DNA for the CDR3 is TGTGCCAGCAGCCCAGGACAGAGGAACACTGAAGCTTTCTTT. It translates to CASSPGQRNTEAFF. The full variable domain, rest sourced from reference TRBV7-8 and TRBJ1-1, is GAGVSQSPRYKVAKRGQDVALRCDPISGHVSLFWYQQALGQGPEFLTYFQNEAQLDKSGLPSDRFFAERPEGSVSTLKIQRTQQEDSAVYLCASSPGQRNTEAFFGQGTRLTVV.